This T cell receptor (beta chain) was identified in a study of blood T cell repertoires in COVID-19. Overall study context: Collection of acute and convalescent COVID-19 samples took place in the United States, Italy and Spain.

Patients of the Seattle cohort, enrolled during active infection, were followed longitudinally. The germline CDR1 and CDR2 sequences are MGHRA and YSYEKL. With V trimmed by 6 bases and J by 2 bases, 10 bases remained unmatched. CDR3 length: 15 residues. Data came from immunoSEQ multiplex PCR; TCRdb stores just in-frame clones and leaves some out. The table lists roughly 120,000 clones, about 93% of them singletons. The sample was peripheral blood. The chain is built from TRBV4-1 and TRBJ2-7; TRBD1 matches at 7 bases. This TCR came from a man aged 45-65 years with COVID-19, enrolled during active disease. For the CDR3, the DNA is TGCGCCAGCAGGCAACTCGGGACAGCAACCTACGAGCAGTACTTC. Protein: CASRQLGTATYEQYF.